This TCR beta chain was sequenced for a study of OX40 agonist ivuxolimab in advanced cancers. Study results and limitations: Some nonresponders additionally presented with little normalized T-cell clonal expansion.

Assay used: immunoSEQ multiplex PCR; TCRdb lists only in-frame clones, some missing. The data contain about 35,000 clones, roughly 91% of them singletons. With regard to this clone: Its specificity is not known.

Germline assignment: CDR1 SGHRS and CDR2 YFSETQ. Trimming at V came to 4 bases and at J to 0 bases, leaving 10 bases not matched to a gene. The CDR3 length is 18 residues. Baseline was the first blood sampling point, followed by cycle 4 day 1 and cycle 7 day 1. The chain has TRBV5-1 and TRBJ1-1; 12 nucleotides match TRBD1. The specimen comprised CD4+ or CD8+ T cells sorted from blood, sampled in a trial of the OX40 agonist ivuxolimab. The clonotype comes from an adult with an advanced solid tumor such as melanoma, head and neck, liver or kidney cancer. CDR3 in amino acids: CASSQLGTGGFLNTEAFF. CDR3 DNA: TGCGCCAGCAGCCAACTAGGGACAGGGGGCTTTTTGAACACTGAAGCTTTCTTT.